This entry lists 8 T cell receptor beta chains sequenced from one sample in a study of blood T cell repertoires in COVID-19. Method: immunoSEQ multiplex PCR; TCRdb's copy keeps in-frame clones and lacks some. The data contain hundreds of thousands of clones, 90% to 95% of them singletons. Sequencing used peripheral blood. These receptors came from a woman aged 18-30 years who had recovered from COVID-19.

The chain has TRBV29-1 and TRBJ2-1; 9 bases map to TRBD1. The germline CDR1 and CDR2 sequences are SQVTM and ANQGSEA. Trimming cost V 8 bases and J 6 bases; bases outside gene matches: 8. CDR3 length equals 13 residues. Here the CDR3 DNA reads TGCAGCACCCTGAGACAGGGGGTCAATGAGCAGTTCTTC. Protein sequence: CSTLRQGVNEQFF.

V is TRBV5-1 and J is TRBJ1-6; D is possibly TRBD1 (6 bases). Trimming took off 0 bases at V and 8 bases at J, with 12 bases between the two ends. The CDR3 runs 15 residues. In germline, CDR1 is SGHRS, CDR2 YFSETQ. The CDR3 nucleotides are TGCGCCAGCAGCTTGGAGGGGGACGGTTATTCACCCCTCCACTTT. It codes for CASSLEGDGYSPLHF.

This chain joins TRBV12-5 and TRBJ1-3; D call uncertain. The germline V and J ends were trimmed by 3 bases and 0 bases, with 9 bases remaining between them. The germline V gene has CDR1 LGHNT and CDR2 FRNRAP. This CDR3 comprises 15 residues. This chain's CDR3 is CASGFTGSSGNTIYF. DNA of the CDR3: TGTGCTAGTGGTTTCACGGGGTCCTCTGGAAACACCATATATTTT.

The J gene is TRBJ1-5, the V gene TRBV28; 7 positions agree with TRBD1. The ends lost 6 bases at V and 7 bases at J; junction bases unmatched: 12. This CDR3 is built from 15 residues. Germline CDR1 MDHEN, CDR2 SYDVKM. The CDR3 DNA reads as TGTGCCAGCAGCCCGACAGGGAAATTCCGACAGCCCCAGCATTTT. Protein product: CASSPTGKFRQPQHF.

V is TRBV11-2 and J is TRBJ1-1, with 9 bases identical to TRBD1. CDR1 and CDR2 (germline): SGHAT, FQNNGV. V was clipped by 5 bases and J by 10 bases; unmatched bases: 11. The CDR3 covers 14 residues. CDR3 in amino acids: CASSTKQGATRAFF. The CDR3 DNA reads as TGTGCCAGCAGCACCAAACAGGGGGCTACGCGAGCTTTCTTT.

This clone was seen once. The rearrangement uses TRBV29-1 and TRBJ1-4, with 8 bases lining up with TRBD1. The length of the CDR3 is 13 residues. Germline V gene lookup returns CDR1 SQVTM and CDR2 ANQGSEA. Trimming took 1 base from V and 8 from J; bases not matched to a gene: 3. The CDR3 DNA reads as TGCAGCGTTGAAGGGACAGGGCGCGAAAAACTGTTTTTT. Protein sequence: CSVEGTGREKLFF.

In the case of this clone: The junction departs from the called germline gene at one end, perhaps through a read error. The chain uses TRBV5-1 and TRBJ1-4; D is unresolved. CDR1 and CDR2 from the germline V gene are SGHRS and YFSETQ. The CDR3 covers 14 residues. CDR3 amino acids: CASSFGVENEKLFF. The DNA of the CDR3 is TGCGCCAGCAGCTTCGGGGTAGAGAATGAAAAGCTGTTTTTT.

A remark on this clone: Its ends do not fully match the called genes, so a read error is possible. CDR3 sequence: CASSLFGREGVF. As DNA, the CDR3 is TGTGCCAGCAGTTTATTTGGGCGGGAGGGGGTCTTC. The chain employs TRBV12-3 or TRBV12-4 and TRBJ2-1; 9 nucleotides match TRBD2. This CDR3 has 12 amino acids.